The next 29 T cell receptor beta chains were all read from a single sample in a study of blood T cell repertoires in COVID-19. Produced via immunoSEQ multiplex PCR; TCRdb's table is partial and in-frame only. The sample carries 140,000 to 150,000 clones, under 90% recorded once. Material for sequencing was peripheral blood. The receptor source for this set is a human donor in a cohort sampled during active COVID-19.

The chain has TRBV5-8 and TRBJ1-2; tentative D call: TRBD1 (5 bases). The germline V and J ends were trimmed by 3 bases and 6 bases, with 15 bases remaining between them. CDR1 and CDR2 from the germline V gene are SGHTS and YDEGEE. CDR3 length: 14 amino acids. The CDR3 sequence: CASSWPGRVHGYTF. As DNA, the CDR3 is TGTGCCAGCAGCTGGCCGGGCAGGGTCCATGGCTACACCTTC.

The chain carries TRBV5-1 and TRBJ2-7, with 9 bases matching TRBD1. The CDR3 has 15 residues. J was trimmed by 4 bases and V by 4 bases; bases with no gene match: 9. Germline loops: CDR1 SGHRS, CDR2 YFSETQ. In nucleotides, the CDR3 is TGCGCCAGCAGCGGCGTGGGGACAGGGTTTTACGAGCAGTACTTC. Translating it yields CASSGVGTGFYEQYF.

This rearrangement joins TRBV11-3 to TRBJ2-5; D is perhaps TRBD1 (5 bases). Germline CDR1 SGHNT, CDR2 YENEEA. The CDR3 consists of 16 residues. The germline V and J ends were trimmed by 4 bases and 4 bases, with 19 bases remaining between them. DNA of the CDR3: TGTGCCAGCAGCTCCCGCCTCCCAGGGAAACGAGAGACCCAGTACTTC. It specifies CASSSRLPGKRETQYF.

The genes are TRBV12-5 and TRBJ1-2; 7 bases are shared with TRBD1. Trimming at V came to 6 bases and at J to 5 bases, leaving 6 bases not matched to a gene. Germline CDR1 and CDR2: LGHNT and FRNRAP. This CDR3 comprises 13 residues. The chain's CDR3 is CASGTGTDYGYTF. The DNA of the CDR3 is TGTGCTAGTGGCACCGGGACAGATTATGGCTACACCTTC.

This clone was picked up a small number of times. The chain employs TRBV3-1 (or the pseudogene TRBV3-2) and TRBJ1-5; 8 bases match TRBD1. CDR1 is LGHDT, CDR2 YNNKEL, per germline (reference sequence). The V and J ends lost 3 bases and 4 bases, in that order; junction bases with no gene match: 2. This CDR3 spans 14 amino acids. This chain's CDR3 is CASSQDRVNQPQHF. CDR3 nucleotides: TGTGCCAGCAGCCAGGACAGGGTTAATCAGCCCCAGCATTTT.

The rearrangement uses TRBV4-2 and TRBJ1-5; a weak D match, TRBD1 (5 bases). The germline CDR1 and CDR2 sequences are LGHNA and YNFKEQ. With 0 bases removed from V and 4 bases from J, the gap between germline ends came to 13 bases. The CDR3 is 16 amino acids. The CDR3 DNA follows: TGTGCCAGCAGCCAAGAGGAGGGGATGAGAAATCAGCCCCAGCATTTT. This translates into CASSQEEGMRNQPQHF.

V gene TRBV6-1 combines with J gene TRBJ1-3; D is perhaps TRBD1 (5 bases). V shed 1 base and J shed 3 bases, with 7 bases lying between them. Germline values: CDR1 MNHNS, CDR2 SASEGT. CDR3 length equals 14 residues. The CDR3 spells CASSEGTNGNTIYF. In DNA form, the CDR3 reads TGTGCCAGCAGTGAAGGGACAAATGGAAACACCATATATTTT.

The chain recombines TRBV29-1 with TRBJ2-1; 10 bases align to TRBD2. Germline V lookup: CDR1 SQVTM, CDR2 ANQGSEA. This CDR3 contains 11 residues. V was pared by 8 bases and J by 12 bases, with 7 bases of the junction left unmatched. CDR3: CSHQGLAAQFF. CDR3 DNA: TGCAGCCATCAAGGACTAGCGGCGCAGTTCTTC.

The chain recombines TRBV11-3 with TRBJ1-2; D is perhaps TRBD1 (5 bases). Germline V CDR1 and CDR2: SGHNT, YENEEA. This CDR3 spans 16 amino acids. Trimming stripped 5 bases from V and 5 bases from J, with 21 bases between. This CDR3 reads CASSPSQLGGLYGYTF. For the CDR3, the DNA is TGTGCCAGCAGCCCCTCCCAGTTGGGGGGATTGTATGGCTACACCTTC.

This sequence joins TRBV29-1 and TRBJ2-7, with 9 bases lining up with TRBD1. Unmatched junction bases numbered 5, after V lost 7 bases and J lost 4 bases. This CDR3 has 12 amino acids. Germline V gene data show CDR1 as SQVTM and CDR2 as ANQGSEA. CDR3 sequence: CSAGTGIYEQYF. The CDR3, as DNA: TGCAGCGCTGGGACAGGGATTTACGAGCAGTACTTC.

The V call is TRBV4-2, the J call TRBJ2-1; D is possibly TRBD1 (5 bases). The CDR3 runs to 13 residues. Germline loops: CDR1 LGHNA, CDR2 YNFKEQ. Trimming took 0 bases from V and 7 from J, leaving 7 bases between them. In DNA form, the CDR3 reads TGTGCCAGCAGCCAAGAAGCAGGGAATGAGCAGTTCTTC. This sequence encodes CASSQEAGNEQFF.

The chain carries TRBV4-1 and TRBJ1-3; D gene ambiguous. The germline CDR1 and CDR2 sequences are MGHRA and YSYEKL. The CDR3 has 20 residues. V gave up 3 bases and J gave up 0 bases, with 24 bases separating them. The CDR3 region has the DNA TGCGCCAGCAGCCAGAGGACGGGTGGGAGGGCCCATTTCTCTGGAAACACCATATATTTT. This encodes CASSQRTGGRAHFSGNTIYF.

V gene TRBV6-5 combines with J gene TRBJ1-1; TRBD1 might be the D (5 bases). This CDR3 is built from 15 residues. V was pared by 0 bases and J by 6 bases, with 14 bases between. Germline-derived CDR1 and CDR2 are MNHEY and SVGAGI. The DNA for the CDR3 is TGTGCCAGCAGTTACTCCATAGGGGCTGGGGCTGAAGCTTTCTTT. Translating gives CASSYSIGAGAEAFF.

V and J are TRBV5-8 and TRBJ2-7; D is undetermined. The CDR3 sequence is 11 residues long. V lost 4 bases to trimming and J lost 6 bases, with 8 bases between them. CDR1 is SGHTS and CDR2 is YDEGEE in the germline V gene. The CDR3, as DNA: TGTGCCAGCAGCCAACCCGGCGAGCAGTACTTC. As protein: CASSQPGEQYF.

The chain carries TRBV19 and TRBJ1-2; D is ambiguous. This CDR3 has 12 amino acids. Deletions cut 5 bases from V and 3 bases from J, with 7 bases between. Germline V gene lookup returns CDR1 LNHDA and CDR2 SQIVND (reference sequence). The CDR3 region is CASSPADYGYTF. The CDR3 nucleotides read TGTGCCAGTAGTCCCGCGGACTATGGCTACACCTTC.

Comments on this clone: In the same sample, other DNA sequences code for this CDR3. The chain joins TRBV9 to TRBJ2-5; TRBD1 matches at 9 bases. J was trimmed by 3 bases and V by 1 base; bases with no gene match: 7. The length of the CDR3 is 16 residues. CDR1 and CDR2 from the germline V gene are SGDLS and YYNGEE. The CDR3 DNA sequence: TGTGCCAGCAGCGTAAGGCCAGGGACAGGGAAAGAGACCCAGTACTTC. Its translation is CASSVRPGTGKETQYF.

This clone was seen only once. This rearrangement joins TRBV12-3 or TRBV12-4 to TRBJ1-1; a weak D match, TRBD1 (5 bases). CDR3 size: 13 residues. The ends were cut back, 5 bases at V and 0 bases at J, with 7 bases in the middle. The CDR3 sequence: CASSRQMNTEAFF. The CDR3 DNA is TGTGCCAGCAGTCGACAGATGAACACTGAAGCTTTCTTT.

The chain has TRBV10-3 and TRBJ2-7; D call uncertain. Germline V lookup: CDR1 ENHRY, CDR2 SYGVKD. Trimming took off 2 bases at V and 4 bases at J, with 6 bases between the two ends. The CDR3 is 12 residues long. CDR3 sequence: CAISENRYEQYF. CDR3 coding DNA: TGTGCCATCAGTGAGAACAGATACGAGCAGTACTTC.

J is TRBJ2-2 and V is TRBV24-1; the match to TRBD1 covers 9 bases. With V trimmed by 5 bases and J by 4 bases, 7 bases remained unmatched. Germline CDR1 KGHDR, CDR2 SFDVKD. This CDR3 has 16 amino acids. This CDR3 is CATSGTGTGPTGELFF. In DNA, the CDR3 is TGTGCCACCAGTGGTACCGGGACAGGGCCCACCGGGGAGCTGTTTTTT.

This clone was recorded once. V usage is TRBV2 and J usage is TRBJ2-1; 8 positions agree with TRBD2. From germline, CDR1 is SNHLY and CDR2 FYNNEI. This CDR3 is 15 amino acids long. V lost 4 bases and J lost 8; bases outside the gene matches: 10. The CDR3 reads CASSGKAGTRDEQFF. The DNA for the CDR3 is TGTGCCAGCAGTGGTAAGGCAGGGACTAGGGATGAGCAGTTCTTC.

This chain uses TRBV6-2 or TRBV6-3 with TRBJ2-4; D possibly corresponds to TRBD2 (6 bases). The germline CDR1 and CDR2 sequences are MNHEY and SVGEGT. The length of the CDR3 is 15 residues. The V and J ends lost 2 bases and 7 bases respectively, with 15 bases between them. CDR3 in amino acids: CASSYPLGGVNIQYF. The CDR3 DNA reads TGTGCCAGCAGTTACCCCCTAGGAGGGGTGAACATTCAGTACTTC.

DNA for the CDR3: TGTGCCAGCAGCGCGATGAGGGGCAATCAGCCCCAGCATTTT. It is translated as CASSAMRGNQPQHF. The chain couples TRBV6-5 to TRBJ1-5; D not resolved. Germline CDR1 is MNHEY and CDR2 is SVGAGI. The CDR3 covers 14 residues. V gave up 6 bases and J gave up 2 bases, with 11 bases separating them.

This chain joins TRBV9 and TRBJ2-7; TRBD1 matches at 9 bases. Germline-derived CDR1 and CDR2 are SGDLS and YYNGEE. The CDR3 loop spans 15 amino acids. The junction had 2 bases not matched to a gene; V was cut back by 0 bases and J by 1 base. In DNA form, the CDR3 reads TGTGCCAGCAGCGTAGGACAGGGGGTTTCCTACGAGCAGTACTTC. Translation: CASSVGQGVSYEQYF.

The chain is built from TRBV11-3 and TRBJ1-2; no reliable D call. V dropped 4 bases and J dropped 4 bases, with 10 bases sitting between them. Germline V gene sequence: CDR1 SGHNT, CDR2 YENEEA. This CDR3 has 13 residues. The DNA for the CDR3 is TGTGCCAGCAGCTCGCGAGGCCCCTATGGCTACACCTTC. Its translation: CASSSRGPYGYTF.

The genes are TRBV18 and TRBJ1-2; 7 bases map to TRBD1. The ends lost 6 bases at V and 13 bases at J; junction bases unmatched: 14. The CDR3 has 13 residues. Germline values: CDR1 KGHSH, CDR2 LQKENI. CDR3 sequence reads: CASSGGQRGSGTF. CDR3 nucleotide sequence: TGTGCCAGCTCGGGGGGACAGCGTGGTTCGGGCACCTTC.

The chain uses TRBV5-5 and TRBJ1-2; the D gene is possibly TRBD1 (6 bases). Between the trimmed V and J ends, which lost 5 bases and 0 bases, there was a span of 14 bases. This CDR3 is built from 15 residues. The V gene's germline CDR1 is SGHKS and CDR2 YYEKEE (reference sequence). CDR3 amino acids: CASRPPTGANYGYTF. Here the CDR3 DNA reads TGTGCCAGCAGACCCCCGACAGGCGCTAACTATGGCTACACCTTC.

V usage is TRBV3-1 (or the pseudogene TRBV3-2) and J usage is TRBJ1-3; 7 positions match TRBD1. Trimming cost V 1 base and J 0 bases; bases outside gene matches: 12. CDR1 is LGHDT, CDR2 YNNKEL, per germline (reference sequence). The CDR3 has 19 residues. The CDR3 region is CASSQAPTGLKSSGNTIYF. The CDR3 nucleotides read TGTGCCAGCAGCCAAGCCCCGACAGGGCTAAAGAGCTCTGGAAACACCATATATTTT.

V is TRBV3-1 (or the pseudogene TRBV3-2) and J is TRBJ2-3; 15 bases fit TRBD2. V shed 1 base, J shed 0 bases, and the junction held 2 bases outside the gene matches. Germline V gene data show CDR1 as LGHDT and CDR2 as YNNKEL (reference sequence). There are 18 residues in the CDR3. This CDR3 reads CASSQGTSGGASTDTQYF. Written as DNA, the CDR3 is TGTGCCAGCAGCCAAGGGACTAGCGGGGGGGCCAGCACAGATACGCAGTATTTT.

The chain recombines TRBV7-2 with TRBJ2-7, with TRBD2 identical over 7 bases. CDR1 is SGHTA and CDR2 is FQGNSA in the germline V gene. Trimming cost V 3 bases and J 2 bases; bases outside gene matches: 7. This CDR3 contains 15 residues. The CDR3 DNA sequence: TGTGCCAGCAGCTTGGGCGGGGGTTACGCCTACGAGCAGTACTTC. Translating it yields CASSLGGGYAYEQYF.